This TCR beta chain was found in a study of immune cell composition in non-small cell lung cancer. Only in-frame clones appear in the TCRdb table, and some are missing; sequencing was by immunoSEQ multiplex PCR. The sample includes about 6,700 clones, around 70% of them seen just once. This CDR3 has 13 residues. Looked up from germline, CDR1 is SNHLY and CDR2 is FYNNEI. V lost 3 bases and J lost 6, with 11 bases in between. This TCR was sampled from a human donor with non-small cell lung cancer. The sequenced sample was lung tumor tissue. The rearrangement uses TRBV2 and TRBJ1-2, with D possibly being TRBD1 (5 bases). The CDR3 DNA reads as TGTGCCAGCAGTGACGACAGATCGAATGGCTACACCTTC. Protein sequence: CASSDDRSNGYTF.